This T cell receptor beta chain was recorded in a study of CD8 T cells in Susac syndrome. The RNA, about 0.5 to 1 ug, was put through reverse transcription using random hexamers. TCRdb re-called the immunoSEQ multiplex PCR reads through MiXCR, storing one row per CDR3 protein. The data hold about 140,000 distinct CDR3 sequences, with 90% to 95% observed a single time. V lost 5 bases, J lost 2 bases, and 11 bases lay in between. Looked up from germline, CDR1 is GTSNPN and CDR2 is SVGIG (reference sequence). The CDR3 sequence is 13 residues long. The chain has TRBV30 and TRBJ2-3; D might be TRBD2 (5 bases). Sequencing input: CD4+ T cells from PBMCs. This TCR was recovered from a human donor with multiple sclerosis. The CDR3 DNA sequence: TGTGCCTGGGGCCGGGATTACACAGATACGCAGTATTTT. It is translated as CAWGRDYTDTQYF.